The clone carrying this T cell receptor beta chain was counted once. Its antigen remains unknown. The entry originates in a study of pediatric ulcerative colitis. Study-wide results and limits: Acute severe colitis showed lower rectal diversity from clonal expansions.

Control subjects, colonoscoped for suspected IBD, had macroscopically and histologically normal endoscopy. The blood sample was taken during the colonoscopy visit. TCRdb keeps only in-frame clones here, not all; method: immunoSEQ multiplex PCR. The profile covers about 4,600 clones, with approximately 94% appearing a single time and roughly 1% taken by the ten largest. This CDR3 is 16 amino acids long. CDR1 is LNHNV, CDR2 YYDKDF, per germline (reference sequence). V lost 5 bases, J lost 8 bases, and 13 bases stayed unmatched. The specimen was blood. This rearrangement joins TRBV15 to TRBJ2-1, with 9 bases aligning to TRBD2. The TCR originated in a boy aged 5-17 years who was a control in a study of pediatric ulcerative colitis. The chain's CDR3 is CATSGSEREAFYEQFF. CDR3 sequence (DNA): TGTGCCACCAGCGGGTCGGAGCGGGAGGCTTTCTATGAGCAGTTCTTC.